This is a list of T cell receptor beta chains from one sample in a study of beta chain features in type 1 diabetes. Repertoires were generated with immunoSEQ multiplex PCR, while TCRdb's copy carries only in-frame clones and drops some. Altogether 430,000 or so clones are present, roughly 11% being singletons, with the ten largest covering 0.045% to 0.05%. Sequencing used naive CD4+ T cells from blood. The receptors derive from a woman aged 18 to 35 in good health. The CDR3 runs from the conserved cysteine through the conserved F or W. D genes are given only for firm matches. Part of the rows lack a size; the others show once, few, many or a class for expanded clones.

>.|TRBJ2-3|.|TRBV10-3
CAISAGTKGTDTQYF
TGTGCCATCAGTGCAGGGACCAAAGGCACAGATACGCAGTATTTT
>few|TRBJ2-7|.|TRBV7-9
CASSLGAQISYEQYF
TGTGCCAGCAGCTTAGGGGCGCAGATCTCCTACGAGCAGTACTTC
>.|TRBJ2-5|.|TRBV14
CASSQTTVTETQYF
TGTGCCAGCAGCCAGACGACGGTGACAGAGACCCAGTACTTC
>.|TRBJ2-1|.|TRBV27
CASSLANRRREQFF
TGTGCCAGCAGTTTAGCAAACAGGCGGCGGGAGCAGTTCTTC
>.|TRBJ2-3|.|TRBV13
CASSSLFRGAPTDTQYF
TGTGCCAGCAGCTCCCTATTTCGGGGGGCCCCCACAGATACGCAGTATTTT
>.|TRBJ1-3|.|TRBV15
CATSRKTGVSGNTIYF
TGTGCCACCAGCAGAAAGACAGGAGTCTCTGGAAACACCATATATTTT
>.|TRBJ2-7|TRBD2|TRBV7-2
CASSLDPGTRGLQYF
TGTGCCAGCAGCTTAGACCCCGGGACTAGGGGACTGCAGTACTTC
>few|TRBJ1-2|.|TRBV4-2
CASSQMGIANYGYTF
TGTGCCAGCAGCCAGATGGGGATTGCAAACTATGGCTACACCTTC
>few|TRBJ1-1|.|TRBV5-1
CASSLLEESTEAFF
TGCGCCAGCAGCTTGCTGGAAGAGAGCACTGAAGCTTTCTTT
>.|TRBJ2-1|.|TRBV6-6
CASSYLAEQFF
TGTGCCAGCAGTTACCTGGCAGAGCAGTTCTTC
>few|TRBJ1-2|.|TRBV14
CASSQDWERPYTF
TGTGCCAGCAGCCAAGATTGGGAACGGCCCTACACCTTC
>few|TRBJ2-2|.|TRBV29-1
CSALPRFSTSTGELFF
TGCAGCGCCTTGCCCCGATTCTCGACGAGCACCGGGGAGCTGTTTTTT
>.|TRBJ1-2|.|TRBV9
CASSPLTWGDYTF
TGTGCCAGCAGCCCTCTAACATGGGGTGACTACACCTTC
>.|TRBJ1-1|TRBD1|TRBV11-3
CASSLREGAAFF
TGTGCCAGCAGCTTAAGGGAGGGGGCAGCTTTCTTT
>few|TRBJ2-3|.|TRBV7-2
CASSIQGPGTDTQYF
TGTGCCAGCAGTATTCAGGGGCCGGGGACAGATACGCAGTATTTT
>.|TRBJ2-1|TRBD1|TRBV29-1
CSEGQGAYNEQFF
TGCAGCGAAGGACAGGGGGCATACAATGAGCAGTTCTTC
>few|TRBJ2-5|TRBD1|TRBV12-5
CASGLGTGAVGTQYF
TGTGCTAGTGGTTTGGGGACAGGGGCCGTGGGGACCCAGTACTTC
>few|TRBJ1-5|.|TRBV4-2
CASSQDASGGNQPQHF
TGTGCCAGCAGCCAAGATGCGTCGGGGGGCAATCAGCCCCAGCATTTT
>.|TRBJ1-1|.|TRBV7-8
CASREGGGFPEAFF
TGTGCCAGCAGGGAGGGAGGCGGGTTCCCTGAAGCTTTCTTT
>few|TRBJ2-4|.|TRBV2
CASMRLIAKNIQYF
TGTGCCAGCATGAGGCTGATAGCCAAAAACATTCAGTACTTC
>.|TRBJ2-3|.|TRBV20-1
CSANLYTQYF
TGCAGTGCTAATTTGTATACGCAGTATTTT
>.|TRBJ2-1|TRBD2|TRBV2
CASIRGLAGINEQFF
TGTGCCAGCATCAGGGGACTAGCGGGGATCAATGAGCAGTTCTTC
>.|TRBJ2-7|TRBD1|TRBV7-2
CASSLLDRTSREQYF
TGTGCCAGCAGCTTATTGGACAGGACTTCTCGAGAGCAGTACTTC
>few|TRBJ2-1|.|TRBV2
CASSADSTNEQFF
TGTGCCAGCAGTGCGGACAGTACCAATGAGCAGTTCTTC
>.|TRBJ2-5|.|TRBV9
CASSWGGLDQETQYF
TGTGCCAGCAGTTGGGGAGGATTGGACCAAGAGACCCAGTACTTC
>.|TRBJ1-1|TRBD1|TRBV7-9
CASSARQGQRNTEAFF
TGTGCCAGCAGCGCCCGACAGGGTCAGAGGAACACTGAAGCTTTCTTT
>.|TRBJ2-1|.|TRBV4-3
CASSQVGFSHEQFF
TGCGCCAGCAGCCAAGTAGGCTTTAGCCATGAGCAGTTCTTC
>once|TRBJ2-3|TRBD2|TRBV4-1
CASSQPLAGATTDTQYF
TGCGCCAGCAGCCAACCCCTAGCGGGGGCGACCACAGATACGCAGTATTTT
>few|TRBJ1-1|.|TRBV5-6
CASSSSNTEAFF
TGTGCCAGCAGCTCCTCGAACACTGAAGCTTTCTTT
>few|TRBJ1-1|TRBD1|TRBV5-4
CASSHPGQDNTEAFF
TGTGCCAGCAGCCACCCGGGACAGGATAACACTGAAGCTTTCTTT
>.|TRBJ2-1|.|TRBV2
CASMYYNEQFF
TGTGCCAGCATGTACTACAATGAGCAGTTCTTC
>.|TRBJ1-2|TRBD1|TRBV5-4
CASSRDSTIGYGYTF
TGTGCCAGCAGCCGGGACAGCACAATAGGCTATGGCTACACCTTC
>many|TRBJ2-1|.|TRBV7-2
CASSPYNEQFF
TGTGCCAGCAGCCCATACAATGAGCAGTTCTTC
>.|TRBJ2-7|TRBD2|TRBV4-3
CASSPRTSGRTYEQYF
TGCGCCAGCAGCCCACGGACTAGCGGGAGGACCTACGAGCAGTACTTC
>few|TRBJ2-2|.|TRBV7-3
CASSLRVSGELFF
TGTGCCAGCAGCTTAAGGGTGTCCGGGGAGCTGTTTTTT
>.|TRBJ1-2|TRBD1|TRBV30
CALSPTGQGDYGYTF
TGTGCCTTGAGTCCTACGGGACAGGGTGACTATGGCTACACCTTC
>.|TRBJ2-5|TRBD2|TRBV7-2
CASSFLWASGGEETQYF
TGTGCCAGCAGCTTCCTCTGGGCTAGCGGGGGAGAAGAGACCCAGTACTTC
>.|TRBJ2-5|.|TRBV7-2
CASSLEQETQYF
TGTGCCAGCAGCTTAGAACAAGAGACCCAGTACTTC
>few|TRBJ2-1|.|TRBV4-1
CASSQVRQEGYNEQFF
TGCGCCAGCAGCCAAGTACGGCAGGAGGGCTACAATGAGCAGTTCTTC
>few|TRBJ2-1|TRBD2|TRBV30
CAWSPLGGALWTSGRASNEQFF
TGTGCCTGGAGCCCCCTTGGAGGCGCCTTGTGGACTAGCGGGAGGGCCTCCAATGAGCAGTTCTTC
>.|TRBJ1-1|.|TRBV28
CASSFVDGTNTEAFF
TGTGCCAGCAGCTTTGTTGATGGGACGAACACTGAAGCTTTCTTT
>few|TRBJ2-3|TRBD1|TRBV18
CASSRQGAEDTQYF
TGTGCCAGCTCCCGACAGGGGGCGGAAGATACGCAGTATTTT
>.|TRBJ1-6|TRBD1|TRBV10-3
CAIRPDRGYSPLHF
TGTGCCATCAGACCGGACAGGGGCTATTCACCCCTCCACTTT
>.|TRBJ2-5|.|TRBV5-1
CASSLVPWGSQETQYF
TGCGCCAGCAGCTTGGTCCCCTGGGGGTCCCAAGAGACCCAGTACTTC
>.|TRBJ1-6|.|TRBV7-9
CASSLARGDANSPLHF
TGTGCCAGCAGCTTAGCAAGGGGGGACGCCAATTCACCCCTCCACTTT
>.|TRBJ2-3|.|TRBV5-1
CASSSSGSTFTDTQYF
TGCGCCAGCAGCTCGTCCGGGTCCACCTTCACGGATACGCAGTATTTT
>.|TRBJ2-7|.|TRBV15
CATSMNGYEQYF
TGTGCCACCAGCATGAACGGATACGAGCAGTACTTC
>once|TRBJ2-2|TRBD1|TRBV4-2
CASSRWDREEAGELFF
TGTGCCAGCAGCCGTTGGGACAGGGAAGAGGCCGGGGAGCTGTTTTTT
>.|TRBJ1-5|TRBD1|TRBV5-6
CASSLWDRDVQPQHF
TGTGCCAGCAGCTTGTGGGACAGGGACGTTCAGCCCCAGCATTTT
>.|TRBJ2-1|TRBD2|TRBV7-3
CASSLRLAANNEQFF
TGTGCCAGCAGCTTAAGACTAGCGGCGAACAATGAGCAGTTCTTC
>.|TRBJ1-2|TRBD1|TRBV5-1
CASSGRGPDYGYTF
TGCGCCAGCAGCGGCAGGGGGCCTGACTATGGCTACACCTTC